The 20 T cell receptor beta chains below come from one sample, sequenced in a study of shared clonotypes between healthy human individuals. Profiling relied on immunoSEQ multiplex PCR, and the TCRdb table lists in-frame clones only, not all of them. The sample contains 600,000 to 750,000 clones, just under 75% of which appear only once. The specimen was memory CD4+ T cells sorted from blood. Described subset: CD45RA-negative fraction. The receptors stem from a woman younger than 45 in good health.

This clone came up once. For the CDR3, the DNA is TGCGCCAGCAGCTTGAAGGAATACAATGAGCAGTTCTTC. It specifies CASSLKEYNEQFF. The rearrangement links TRBV5-1 to TRBJ2-1, with unresolved D. The CDR3 contains 13 residues. The germline CDR1 and CDR2 sequences are SGHRS and YFSETQ. The V end lost 1 base, the J end lost 4 bases, and 6 bases lay between the germline ends. Complete variable domain (other parts from reference TRBV5-1 and TRBJ2-1): KAGVTQTPRYLIKTRGQQVTLSCSPISGHRSVSWYQQTPGQGLQFLFEYFSETQRNKGNFPGRFSGRQFSNSRSEMNVSTLELGDSALYLCASSLKEYNEQFFGPGTRLTVL.

CDR3 protein: CASSDSPGLYNEQFF. CDR3 nucleotide sequence: TGCGCCAGCAGTGACTCCCCGGGACTCTACAATGAGCAGTTCTTC. The rearrangement joins TRBV10-1 to TRBJ2-1, with TRBD2 as a possible D gene (6 bases). V shed 3 bases and J shed 3 bases, with 12 bases lying between them. This CDR3 has 15 residues. Germline values: CDR1 WNHNN, CDR2 SYGVQD (reference sequence).

This clone was counted a few times. The chain couples TRBV5-5 to TRBJ1-2; D is unresolved. CDR3 length: 14 residues. Germline values: CDR1 SGHKS, CDR2 YYEKEE (reference sequence). V lost 0 bases, J lost 2 bases, and 8 bases lay in between. The CDR3 DNA reads TGTGCCAGCAGCTTGGGGCCGAACAACTATGGCTACACCTTC. Translated: CASSLGPNNYGYTF. Combining the CDR3 with reference TRBV5-5 and TRBJ1-2 gives the whole variable domain DAGVTQSPTHLIKTRGQQVTLRCSPISGHKSVSWYQQVLGQGPQFIFQYYEKEERGRGNFPDRFSARQFPNYSSELNVNALLLGDSALYLCASSLGPNNYGYTFGSGTRLTVV.

In its sample, this clone was seen a few times. J is TRBJ2-1 and V is TRBV7-3, with TRBD2 matching 10 bases. Unmatched junction bases numbered 8, after V lost 4 bases and J lost 8 bases. The CDR3 runs 15 residues. Per the germline V gene, CDR1 is SGHTA and CDR2 is FQGTGA. The CDR3 region is CASSSAGGPFDEQFF. The CDR3 DNA is TGTGCCAGCAGCTCAGCGGGAGGGCCTTTCGATGAGCAGTTCTTC.

The chain has TRBV15 and TRBJ2-5, with D perhaps being TRBD1 or TRBD2 (6 bases each). Germline assignment: CDR1 LNHNV and CDR2 YYDKDF (reference sequence). V was trimmed by 3 bases and J by 13 bases, leaving 12 bases between them. CDR3 length: 11 amino acids. CDR3 coding DNA: TGTGCCACCAGCAGGGCGGGACAAACGTACTTC. It is translated as CATSRAGQTYF. The whole variable domain, remainder taken from reference TRBV15 and TRBJ2-5, is DAMVIQNPRYQVTQFGKPVTLSCSQTLNHNVMYWYQQKSSQAPKLLFHYYDKDFNNEADTPDNFQSRRPNTSFCFLDIRSPGLGDTAMYLCATSRAGQTYFGPGTRLLVL.

As to this clone: Other DNA sequences of this sample code for an identical CDR3. This chain uses TRBV18 with TRBJ1-5; no firm D call. V lost 2 bases and J lost 1, with 3 bases in between. This CDR3 region has 13 residues. The germline V gene encodes CDR1 KGHSH and CDR2 LQKENI. CDR3 region: CASSPGSNQPQHF. In DNA, the CDR3 is TGTGCCAGCTCACCAGGCAGCAATCAGCCCCAGCATTTT. Filled out from reference TRBV18 and TRBJ1-5, the complete variable domain reads NAGVMQNPRHLVRRRGQEARLRCSPMKGHSHVYWYRQLPEEGLKFMVYLQKENIIDESGMPKERFSAEFPKEGPSILRIQQVVRGDSAAYFCASSPGSNQPQHFGDGTRLSIL.

The gene calls are TRBV20-1 and TRBJ2-7; D gene uncertain. Germline values: CDR1 DFQATT, CDR2 SNEGSKA (reference sequence). Trimming left V 1 base short and J 9 bases short, with 10 bases between. The CDR3 length is 11 residues. Here the CDR3 reads CSARADIVQYF. The CDR3 nucleotides are TGCAGTGCTAGAGCCGATATAGTGCAGTACTTC.

The rearrangement links TRBV27 to TRBJ2-7; D tentatively fits TRBD1 or TRBD2 (5 bases each). This CDR3 is built from 15 residues. V lost 5 bases, J lost 7 bases, and 21 bases lay in between. Germline lookup yields CDR1 MNHEY and CDR2 SMNVEV (reference sequence). CDR3 nucleotides: TGTGCCAGCAGTCCACGCCCCGGGAACCCAGGGGAGCAGTACTTC. This encodes CASSPRPGNPGEQYF.

The sample holds a few counts of this clone. This specimen includes other DNA sequences encoding the same CDR3. This sequence joins TRBV5-1 and TRBJ2-1; D unclear. CDR3 length equals 15 residues. Germline V gene lookup returns CDR1 SGHRS and CDR2 YFSETQ. The germline V and J ends were trimmed by 4 bases and 0 bases, with 11 bases remaining between them. The DNA of the CDR3 is TGCGCCAGCAGCCACGACTCGAGCTCCTACAATGAGCAGTTCTTC. Residues: CASSHDSSSYNEQFF.

The chain joins TRBV11-2 to TRBJ2-1, with TRBD2 matching 14 bases. The ends lost 5 bases at V and 9 bases at J; junction bases unmatched: 12. CDR1 and CDR2 (germline): SGHAT, FQNNGV. The CDR3 covers 17 residues. The CDR3 nucleotides read TGTGCCAGCAGCCCCAGTGACGGGACTAGCGGGAGATCTGAGCAGTTCTTC. Residues: CASSPSDGTSGRSEQFF.

The V and J genes are TRBV6-4 and TRBJ2-7; 8 positions match TRBD1. Losses at the gene ends were 6 bases for V and 6 bases for J; bases not matched to a gene: 7. Germline V gives CDR1 MRHNA, CDR2 SNTAGT. The CDR3 is 13 amino acids. The CDR3 sequence: CASSMTGESEQYF. CDR3 coding DNA: TGTGCCAGCAGCATGACAGGGGAGTCCGAGCAGTACTTC.

The J gene is TRBJ1-2, the V gene TRBV6-5; no firm D call. CDR3 length: 14 residues. The V gene lost 0 bases and the J gene lost 3 bases, with 8 bases spanning the gap. CDR1 is MNHEY and CDR2 is SVGAGI in the germline V gene. CDR3 DNA: TGTGCCAGCAGTTACTCGTACAGCCACTATGGCTACACCTTC. Its protein product is CASSYSYSHYGYTF.

This rearrangement joins TRBV5-5 to TRBJ2-7; D is possibly TRBD1 (5 bases). Germline CDR1 SGHKS, CDR2 YYEKEE (reference sequence). The CDR3 totals 14 residues. The ends were cut back, 1 base at V and 7 bases at J, with 15 bases in the middle. The CDR3 nucleotides are TGTGCCAGCAGCTTGTGGGGCACAGAGAGAGAGCAGTACTTC. Encoded protein: CASSLWGTEREQYF. The whole variable domain, filled in from reference TRBV5-5 and TRBJ2-7, reads DAGVTQSPTHLIKTRGQQVTLRCSPISGHKSVSWYQQVLGQGPQFIFQYYEKEERGRGNFPDRFSARQFPNYSSELNVNALLLGDSALYLCASSLWGTEREQYFGPGTRLTVT.

The J gene is TRBJ2-1, the V gene TRBV11-3, with 8 bases that match TRBD2. This CDR3 has 15 amino acids. CDR1 SGHNT and CDR2 YENEEA come from the germline V gene. J was trimmed by 3 bases and V by 5 bases; bases with no gene match: 6. The CDR3: CASSARTSNYNEQFF. DNA of the CDR3: TGTGCCAGCAGCGCGCGGACTAGCAACTACAATGAGCAGTTCTTC.

V is TRBV28 and J is TRBJ2-5, with D perhaps assigned TRBD1 or TRBD2 (5 bases each). The germline V and J ends were trimmed by 6 bases and 4 bases, with 12 bases remaining between them. Germline values: CDR1 MDHEN, CDR2 SYDVKM. The CDR3 totals 13 residues. The CDR3 spells CASRGERGETQYF. DNA for the CDR3: TGTGCCAGCAGAGGGGAGCGCGGAGAGACCCAGTACTTC.

In regard to this clone: This sample includes further DNA sequences coding for the same CDR3. The J gene is TRBJ1-3, the V gene TRBV18; no firm D call. CDR1 is KGHSH and CDR2 is LQKENI in the germline V gene. Trimming shortened V by 3 bases and J by 0 bases, and 0 bases separated the two germline ends. The CDR3 totals 12 residues. CDR3 amino acids: CASSPSGNTIYF. As DNA, the CDR3 is TGTGCCAGCTCACCCTCTGGAAACACCATATATTTT.

This chain connects TRBV7-2 to TRBJ2-7, with TRBD1 as a possible D gene (5 bases). V lost 3 bases to trimming and J lost 5 bases, with 17 bases between them. Germline V CDR1 and CDR2: SGHTA, FQGNSA. The CDR3 has 15 amino acids. The CDR3 reads CASSFLGSLGHEQYF. CDR3 nucleotides: TGTGCCAGCAGCTTTCTCGGTAGTCTGGGGCACGAGCAGTACTTC. The complete variable domain, with remaining parts taken from reference TRBV7-2 and TRBJ2-7, reads GAGVSQSPSNKVTEKGKDVELRCDPISGHTALYWYRQSLGQGLEFLIYFQGNSAPDKSGLPSDRFSAERTGGSVSTLTIQRTQQEDSAVYLCASSFLGSLGHEQYFGPGTRLTVT.

The chain carries TRBV7-9 and TRBJ2-2, with TRBD2 identical over 7 bases. Germline V CDR1 and CDR2: SEHNR, FQNEAQ (reference sequence). CDR3 length: 15 amino acids. The ends lost 4 bases at V and 2 bases at J; junction bases unmatched: 4. The CDR3 bases are TGTGCCAGCAGCTCCCGGACTAGTAACACCGGGGAGCTGTTTTTT. Amino acids: CASSSRTSNTGELFF.

This chain links TRBV4-1 with TRBJ2-7; D is undetermined. CDR1 MGHRA and CDR2 YSYEKL come from the germline V gene. This CDR3 contains 13 residues. V was clipped by 3 bases and J by 3 bases, with 9 bases between them. This chain's CDR3 is CASSHTPGYEQYF. The CDR3 region has the DNA TGCGCCAGCAGCCACACCCCTGGCTACGAGCAGTACTTC.

There are a few counts of this clone. This chain joins TRBV28 and TRBJ1-1; D is uncertain. The V end was cut by 5 bases, the J end by 3 bases, with 10 bases between. CDR1 and CDR2 (germline): MDHEN, SYDVKM. This CDR3 has 13 residues. CDR3 loop: CASSTSPDTEAFF. Here the CDR3 DNA reads TGTGCCAGCAGTACTTCTCCGGACACTGAAGCTTTCTTT.